Each of the 8 T cell receptor beta chains below was sequenced from the same sample in a study of T cells in Graves' hyperthyroidism and ophthalmopathy. The source material, RNA transcripts, was used to amplify TCR beta CDR3 regions. Researchers ran a first-round RT-PCR on the TCR CDR3 using the HTBI primer set. TCRdb reanalysed the multiplex PCR reads using MiXCR and keeps one entry per CDR3 protein. The sample includes hundreds of thousands of distinct CDR3 sequences, around a quarter of them seen just once. Sequencing input: blood. The receptors here all came from a woman in her twenties or thirties with Graves' ophthalmopathy.

A few counts support this clonotype. J is TRBJ2-7 and V is TRBV5-1; D remains unclear. The germline V and J ends were trimmed by 5 bases and 7 bases, with 22 bases remaining between them. This CDR3 has 15 amino acids. CDR1 SGHRS and CDR2 YFSETQ come from the germline V gene. The CDR3 loop is CASRSLADPTGEQYF. In nucleotides, the CDR3 is TGCGCCAGCAGATCTCTGGCAGATCCTACTGGGGAGCAGTACTTC. The full variable domain, in which reference TRBV5-1 and TRBJ2-7 provide the parts outside the CDR3, is KAGVTQTPRYLIKTRGQQVTLSCSPISGHRSVSWYQQTPGQGLQFLFEYFSETQRNKGNFPGRFSGRQFSNSRSEMNVSTLELGDSALYLCASRSLADPTGEQYFGPGTRLTVT.

Comments on this clonotype: An end of the junction does not agree with germline; a read error may underlie this. V is TRBV6-5 and J is TRBJ1-2; D might be TRBD1 (5 bases). Germline V gene sequence: CDR1 MNHEY, CDR2 SVGAGI. The CDR3 has 14 residues. DNA of the CDR3: TGTGCCAGCAGTTACTCGCAGGGTTACTATGGCCACACCTTC. Its protein is CASSYSQGYYGHTF.

As concerns this clonotype: A much more abundant neighbour one base away suggests this may be a read error. V gene TRBV6-1 combines with J gene TRBJ2-7; D remains unclear. The CDR3 is 12 residues long. Germline V gene sequence: CDR1 MNHNS, CDR2 SASEGT. The DNA of the CDR3 is TGTGCCAACAGTGTAAATGGATACGAGCAGTACTTC. As protein: CANSVNGYEQYF.

This clonotype was recorded many times. The chain combines TRBV9 with TRBJ1-2, with TRBD1 as a possible D gene (5 bases). The CDR3 runs to 15 residues. The V gene's germline CDR1 is SGDLS and CDR2 YYNGEE. With 3 bases removed from V and 0 bases from J, the gap between germline ends came to 12 bases. This chain's CDR3 is CASSADRKANYGYTF. In nucleotides, the CDR3 is TGTGCCAGCAGCGCCGACAGAAAAGCTAACTATGGCTACACCTTC.

This clonotype has a count of ten or more. The rearrangement joins TRBV7-8 to TRBJ1-2; weak D call: TRBD1 (6 bases). In germline, CDR1 is SGHVS, CDR2 FQNEAQ. The V end lost 6 bases, the J end lost 11 bases, and 16 bases lay between the germline ends. CDR3 length: 12 amino acids. CDR3 amino acids: CASRGRTELYTF. DNA of the CDR3: TGTGCCAGCAGGGGTCGGACAGAGCTATACACCTTC.

The sample holds many counts of this clonotype. This chain links TRBV7-8 with TRBJ2-7; 7 bases align to TRBD2. Losses at the gene ends were 0 bases for V and 3 bases for J; bases not matched to a gene: 5. Germline values: CDR1 SGHVS, CDR2 FQNEAQ. The CDR3 consists of 15 residues. This CDR3 is CASSLATGLNYEQYF. DNA of the CDR3: TGTGCCAGCAGCTTAGCGACGGGACTAAACTACGAGCAGTACTTC. Full variable domain (rest looked up from reference TRBV7-8 and TRBJ2-7): GAGVSQSPRYKVAKRGQDVALRCDPISGHVSLFWYQQALGQGPEFLTYFQNEAQLDKSGLPSDRFFAERPEGSVSTLKIQRTQQEDSAVYLCASSLATGLNYEQYFGPGTRLTVT.

Ten or more counts support this clonotype. CDR3 sequence reads: CASSMGPGQPQHF. Written as DNA, the CDR3 is TGTGCCAGTAGTATGGGTCCTGGCCAGCCCCAGCATTTT. The J gene is TRBJ1-5, the V gene TRBV19; no clear D. Germline V gene lookup returns CDR1 LNHDA and CDR2 SQIVND (reference sequence). The CDR3 has 13 amino acids. Trimming stripped 3 bases from V and 7 bases from J, with 10 bases between.

This clonotype was picked up a small number of times. J is TRBJ2-5 and V is TRBV5-1, with 9 bases identical to TRBD2. J lost 1 base, V lost 0 bases, and 4 bases had no gene match. Germline loops: CDR1 SGHRS, CDR2 YFSETQ. The CDR3 contains 16 residues. The CDR3 DNA sequence: TGCGCCAGCAGCTTGGGGTGGACTAGCGTCCAAGAGACCCAGTACTTC. Encoded protein: CASSLGWTSVQETQYF. Filled out from reference TRBV5-1 and TRBJ2-5, the complete variable domain reads KAGVTQTPRYLIKTRGQQVTLSCSPISGHRSVSWYQQTPGQGLQFLFEYFSETQRNKGNFPGRFSGRQFSNSRSEMNVSTLELGDSALYLCASSLGWTSVQETQYFGPGTRLLVL.